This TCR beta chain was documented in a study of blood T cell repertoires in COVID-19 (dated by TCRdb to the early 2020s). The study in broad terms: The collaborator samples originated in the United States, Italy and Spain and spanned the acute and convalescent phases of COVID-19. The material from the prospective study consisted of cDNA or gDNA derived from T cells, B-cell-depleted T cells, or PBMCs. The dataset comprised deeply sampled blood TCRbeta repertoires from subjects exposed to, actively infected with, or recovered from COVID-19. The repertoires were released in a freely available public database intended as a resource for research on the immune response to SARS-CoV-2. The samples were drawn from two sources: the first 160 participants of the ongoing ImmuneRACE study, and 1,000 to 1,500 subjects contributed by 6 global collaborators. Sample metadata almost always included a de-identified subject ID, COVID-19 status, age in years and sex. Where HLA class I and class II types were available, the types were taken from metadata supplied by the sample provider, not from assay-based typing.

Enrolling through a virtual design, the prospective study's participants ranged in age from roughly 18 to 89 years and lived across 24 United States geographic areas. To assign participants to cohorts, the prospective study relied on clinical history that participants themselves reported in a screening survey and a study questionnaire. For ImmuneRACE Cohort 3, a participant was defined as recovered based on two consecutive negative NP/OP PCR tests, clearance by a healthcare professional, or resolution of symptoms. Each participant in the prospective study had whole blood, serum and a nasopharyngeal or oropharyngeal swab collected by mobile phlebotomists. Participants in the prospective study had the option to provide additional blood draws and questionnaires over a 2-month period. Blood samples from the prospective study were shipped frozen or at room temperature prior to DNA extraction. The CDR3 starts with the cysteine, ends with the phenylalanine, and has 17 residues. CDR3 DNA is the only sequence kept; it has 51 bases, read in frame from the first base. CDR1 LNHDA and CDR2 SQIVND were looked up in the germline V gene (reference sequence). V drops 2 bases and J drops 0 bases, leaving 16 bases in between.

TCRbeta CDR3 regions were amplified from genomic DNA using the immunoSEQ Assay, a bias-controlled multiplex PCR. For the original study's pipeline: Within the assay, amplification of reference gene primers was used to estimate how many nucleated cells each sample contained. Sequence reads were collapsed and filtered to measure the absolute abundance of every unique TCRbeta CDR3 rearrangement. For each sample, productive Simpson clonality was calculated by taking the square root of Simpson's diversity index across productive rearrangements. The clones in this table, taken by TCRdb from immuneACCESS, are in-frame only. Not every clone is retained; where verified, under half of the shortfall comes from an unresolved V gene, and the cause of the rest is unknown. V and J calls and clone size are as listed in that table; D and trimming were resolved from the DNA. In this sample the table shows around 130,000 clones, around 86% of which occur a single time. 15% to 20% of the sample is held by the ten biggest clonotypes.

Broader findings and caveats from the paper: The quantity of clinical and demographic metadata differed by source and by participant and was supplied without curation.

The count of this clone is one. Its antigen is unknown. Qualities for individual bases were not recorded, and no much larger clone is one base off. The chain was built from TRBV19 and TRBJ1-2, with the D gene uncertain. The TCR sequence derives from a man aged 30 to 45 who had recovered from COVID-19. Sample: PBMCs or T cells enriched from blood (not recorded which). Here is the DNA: TGTGCCAGTAGTATATCCTTCGTTGGCTCCCCTAACTATGGCTACACCTTC. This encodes CASSISFVGSPNYGYTF.